Listed here is a single T cell receptor beta chain. These data come from a study of T cell responses to AZD1222 COVID-19 vaccine. The germline V gene has CDR1 SGHKS and CDR2 YYEKEE (reference sequence). This CDR3 is 18 amino acids long. Trimming took 5 bases from V and 1 from J; bases not matched to a gene: 16. TCRdb's copy holds only in-frame clones and misses some; the assay was immunoSEQ multiplex PCR. The sample lists 85,000 or so clones, 70% to 90% seen once, with more than 5% in the top ten. This chain connects TRBV5-5 to TRBJ2-3; 7 bases map to TRBD1. The sample consisted of peripheral blood, taken 28 days after the second AZD1222 dose. The TCR comes from an adult who received the AZD1222 COVID-19 vaccine. CDR3 in DNA: TGTGCCAGCAGTCCCACCGGGACAGCCTTCGTTGGCACAGATACGCAGTATTTT. Translated, it gives CASSPTGTAFVGTDTQYF.